The present T cell receptor beta chain was sequenced within a study of T cell therapy after organ transplantation. Regarding the study as a whole: In nonresponders, reduced coverage from low CD8+ yield may limit detected expansions. Post-therapy CD8 clonality change correlated inversely with pretherapy clonality.

These patients had received solid-organ transplants and had drug-resistant or recurrent cytomegalovirus. Sequencing was performed with immunoSEQ multiplex PCR; in TCRdb, only in-frame clones are kept and a portion is missing. Here the sample spans around 50,000 clones, 94% being singletons. About this clone itself: No antigen is known for it.

The input for sequencing was CD8+ T cells from blood, taken before autologous CMV-specific T cell therapy. The sequence was collected from a human patient who had received a solid organ transplant and had CMV disease.

The CDR3 sequence is CASSPPDRDEETQYF. The CDR3 bases are TGCGCCAGCAGCCCCCCCGACAGGGATGAAGAGACCCAGTACTTC. The V call is TRBV4-1, the J call TRBJ2-5, with 7 bases identical to TRBD1. This CDR3 has 15 residues. Per the germline V gene, CDR1 is MGHRA and CDR2 is YSYEKL. Trimming removed 4 bases from V and 3 bases from J; junction bases left unmatched: 8.